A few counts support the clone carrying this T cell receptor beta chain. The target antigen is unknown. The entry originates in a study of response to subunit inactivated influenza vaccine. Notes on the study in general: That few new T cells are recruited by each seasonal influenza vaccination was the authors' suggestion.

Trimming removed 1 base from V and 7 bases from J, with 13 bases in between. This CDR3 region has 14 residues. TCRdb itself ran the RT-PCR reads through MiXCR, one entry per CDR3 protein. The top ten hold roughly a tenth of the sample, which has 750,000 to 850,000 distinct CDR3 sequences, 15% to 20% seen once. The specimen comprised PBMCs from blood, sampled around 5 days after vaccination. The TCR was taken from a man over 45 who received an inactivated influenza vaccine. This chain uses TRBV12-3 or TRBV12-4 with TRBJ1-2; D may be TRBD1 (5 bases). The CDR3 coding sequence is TGTGCCAGCAGTTTAGGTTCACAGGTGGCTGGCTACACCTTC. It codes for CASSLGSQVAGYTF.